The text below deals with one T cell receptor beta chain. The antigen is unknown. V lost 1 base, J lost 6 bases, and 19 bases lay in between. There are 17 residues in the CDR3. Germline CDR1 reads SGHVS; CDR2 reads FNYEAQ. The data belong to a study of shared clonotypes between healthy human individuals. General study points: Compared with memory subsets, naive subsets generally had larger estimated richness. The sharing of roughly 5% of naive CD4 clonotypes was seen across a handful of donors. Since donors were few, the genetic and exposure-history diversity represented was limited.

Genomic DNA from each subset was divided evenly over several immunoSEQ plates. Only in-frame clones appear in the TCRdb table, and some are missing; sequencing was by immunoSEQ multiplex PCR. The top ten clones hold around 1.5% of a sample with roughly 1 million clones, approximately 76% of them seen once. Sequenced sample: memory CD4+ T cells sorted from blood. Subset noted: CD45RA-negative fraction. The chain combines TRBV7-6 with TRBJ2-1; tentatively, D is TRBD2 (6 bases). This receptor was identified in a man aged 18-30 years in good health. CDR3 loop: CASSLGTAGLTGNEQFF. The CDR3 nucleotides read TGTGCCAGCAGCTTAGGAACAGCGGGCCTAACGGGCAATGAGCAGTTCTTC.